Listed below are T cell receptor beta chains from one sample, sequenced in a study of vaccination and CD4 T cells after COVID-19. No antigen has been identified for these receptors. TCRdb passed the PCR reads through MiXCR, listing each CDR3 protein once. The sample lists 5,500 to 9,000 distinct CDR3 sequences, over 25% occurring once. The sample consisted of CD4+ T cells from blood, cultured in vitro, taken after SARS-CoV-2 vaccination. All receptors come from a human donor who had recovered from COVID-19. Both conserved end residues are part of each CDR3. D genes are given only for firm matches. A row's size may be missing; if present it is once, few, many or a size class.

v_call,cdr3_length,j_call,d_call,clone_size,cdr3_aa,cdr3_nt
TRBV10-1,15,TRBJ2-1,TRBD2,.,CASSTGTSGRNEQFF,TGCGCCAGCAGTACCGGGACTAGCGGGAGGAATGAGCAGTTCTTC
TRBV24-1,16,TRBJ2-7,TRBD2,.,CATSDPSGSTAYEQYF,TGTGCCACCAGTGATCCCAGCGGGAGTACTGCCTACGAGCAGTACTTC
TRBV5-4,13,TRBJ1-2,.,.,CASSLTANYGYTF,TGTGCCAGCAGCTTGACAGCTAACTATGGCTACACCTTC
TRBV27,14,TRBJ1-5,.,few,CASSSLGSNQPQHF,TGTGCCAGCAGTTCCCTGGGTAGCAATCAGCCCCAGCATTTT
TRBV20-1,16,TRBJ2-1,TRBD2,medium-sized,CSARGTSGSSYNEQFF,TGCAGTGCTAGGGGAACTAGCGGGAGCTCCTACAATGAGCAGTTCTTC
TRBV10-3,14,TRBJ1-5,.,few,CAISGTGGNQPQHF,TGTGCCATCAGTGGGACGGGGGGCAATCAGCCCCAGCATTTT
TRBV19,14,TRBJ1-1,.,few,CASSIIERNTEAFF,TGTGCCAGTAGTATTATAGAGAGGAACACTGAAGCTTTCTTT
TRBV10-3,15,TRBJ2-7,TRBD1,.,CAISESRTGGYEQYF,TGTGCCATCAGTGAGTCGCGGACAGGGGGCTACGAGCAGTACTTC
TRBV10-1,15,TRBJ2-7,TRBD1,few,CASSPYTGDSYEQYF,TGCGCCAGCAGTCCCTATACAGGGGACTCCTACGAGCAGTACTTC
TRBV2,15,TRBJ1-2,.,.,CASIGSPTLGYGYTF,TGTGCCAGCATAGGGTCACCAACACTCGGGTATGGCTACACCTTC
TRBV6-5,15,TRBJ2-5,.,medium-sized,CASSYSGGSAETQYF,TGTGCCAGCAGCTATTCGGGGGGCTCAGCAGAGACCCAGTACTTC
TRBV7-2,13,TRBJ1-2,.,medium-sized,CASSSGRSYGYTF,TGTGCCAGCAGCTCGGGGCGGAGCTATGGCTACACCTTC
TRBV29-1,15,TRBJ2-5,TRBD1,large,CSVHLDRAGAETQYF,TGCAGCGTTCACTTAGACAGGGCGGGTGCGGAGACCCAGTACTTC
TRBV10-2,13,TRBJ2-5,.,.,CASTRHLQETQYF,TGCGCCAGCACCAGACACCTCCAAGAGACCCAGTACTTC
TRBV18,13,TRBJ2-7,.,once,CASSPPGGYEQYF,TGTGCCAGCTCACCACCGGGCGGCTACGAGCAGTACTTC
TRBV28,15,TRBJ2-7,.,few,CASSGTGSISYEQYF,TGTGCCAGCAGCGGGACCGGGTCCATCTCCTACGAGCAGTACTTC
TRBV28,10,TRBJ2-7,.,few,CASRHYEQYF,TGTGCCAGCAGACACTACGAGCAGTACTTC
TRBV10-2,14,TRBJ1-5,.,.,CASSDWQVNQPQHF,TGCGCCAGCAGTGACTGGCAGGTAAATCAGCCCCAGCATTTT
TRBV6-5,15,TRBJ1-6,.,.,CASSYSGDLGSPLHF,TGTGCCAGCAGTTACTCAGGGGATCTCGGCTCACCCCTCCACTTT
TRBV7-9,15,TRBJ2-3,.,.,CASIYSRTSTDTQYF,TGTGCCAGCATCTACTCCCGGACTAGCACAGATACGCAGTATTTT
TRBV6-1,15,TRBJ1-2,.,medium-sized,CASGGGAHLNYGYTF,TGTGCCAGCGGAGGGGGAGCACACCTCAACTATGGCTACACCTTC
TRBV5-5,13,TRBJ1-5,.,.,CASSRQINQPQHF,TGTGCCAGCAGCCGACAGATCAATCAGCCCCAGCATTTT
TRBV18,16,TRBJ2-7,.,few,CASSPIAASVDYEQYF,TGTGCCAGCTCACCTATAGCGGCGTCGGTCGATTACGAGCAGTACTTC
TRBV10-3,14,TRBJ1-2,.,few,CAINPDGTHYGYTF,TGTGCCATCAACCCGGACGGAACTCACTATGGCTACACCTTC